This entry is about one TCR beta chain. Antigen unknown. Read coverage stops 3 residues before the CDR3 terminus; the germline J gene supplies the remainder. The sample is drawn from a study of T cell clonality in common variable immunodeficiency. This CDR3 has 16 residues. V shed 0 bases, J shed 5 bases, and the junction held 8 bases outside the gene matches. The germline V gene encodes CDR1 SGHVS and CDR2 FQNEAQ. The assay was immunoSEQ multiplex PCR, and TCRdb's table has in-frame clones only and misses some. The record shows tens of thousands of clones for this sample, with no singletons present. Overall study results and limits: CVID subjects had higher TCRbeta clonality than healthy controls, most marked in about a third.

Input material: peripheral blood mononuclear cells. V usage is TRBV7-8 and J usage is TRBJ1-1, with TRBD1 matching over 8 bases. The receptor was derived from a person aged 18 to 75 in good health. The sequenced part of the CDR3 DNA is TGTGCCAGCAGCTTAGCCTTCCAGGGGGCACGAACTGAA. Translating it yields CASSLAFQGARTE. The whole CDR3 sequence reads CASSLAFQGARTEAFF.